This T cell receptor (beta chain) is drawn from a study of blood T cell repertoires in COVID-19. Study at large: Sites in the United States, Italy and Spain provided acute and convalescent COVID-19 samples. T cells, B-cell-depleted T cells, or PBMCs provided the cDNA or gDNA that served as material.

CDR1 and CDR2 (germline): SGHRS, YFSETQ. CDR3 length: 15 amino acids. V lost 0 bases to trimming and J lost 0 bases, with 9 bases between them. Original data processing: Amplification of reference gene primers provided the estimated nucleated cell counts. TCRdb keeps only in-frame clones here, not all; method: immunoSEQ multiplex PCR. The V and J calls and clone size come from that table; D and trimming were worked out from the DNA. The repertoire holds about 21,000 clones, with 83% as singletons. The sample taken for sequencing was peripheral blood. V is TRBV5-1 and J is TRBJ1-1; perhaps TRBD1 as D (5 bases). The receptor was isolated from a human donor in a cohort sampled during active COVID-19. The CDR3 reads CASSLVGGLNTEAFF. DNA of the CDR3: TGCGCCAGCAGCTTGGTCGGGGGTCTGAACACTGAAGCTTTCTTT.